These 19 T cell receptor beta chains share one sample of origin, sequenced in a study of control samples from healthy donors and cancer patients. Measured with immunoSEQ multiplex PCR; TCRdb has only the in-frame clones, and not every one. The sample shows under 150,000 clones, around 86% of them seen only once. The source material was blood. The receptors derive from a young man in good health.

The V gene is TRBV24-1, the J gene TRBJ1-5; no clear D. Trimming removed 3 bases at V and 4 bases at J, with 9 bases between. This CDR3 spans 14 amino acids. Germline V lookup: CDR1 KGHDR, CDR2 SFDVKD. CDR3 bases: TGTGCCACCAGTGATCAGGCTGGGAATCAGCCCCAGCATTTT. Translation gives CATSDQAGNQPQHF.

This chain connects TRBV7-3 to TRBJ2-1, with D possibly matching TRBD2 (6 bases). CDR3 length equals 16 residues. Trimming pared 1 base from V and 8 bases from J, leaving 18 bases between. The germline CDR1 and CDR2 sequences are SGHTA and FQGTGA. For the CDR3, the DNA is TGTGCCAGCAGCTTAAATTCTTGGCGGGGTACACATGAGCAGTTCTTC. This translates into CASSLNSWRGTHEQFF.

DNA of the CDR3: TGTGCCAGCTCACCACCTTGGGGGACTAGCGGGGGGCCCTCTGGGGCCAACGTCCTGACTTTC. It is translated as CASSPPWGTSGGPSGANVLTF. The V gene is TRBV18, the J gene TRBJ2-6; 15 bases align to TRBD2. Germline CDR1 KGHSH, CDR2 LQKENI. The V segment lost 0 bases and the J segment 0 bases; nucleotides outside the gene matches: 6. The CDR3 consists of 21 residues.

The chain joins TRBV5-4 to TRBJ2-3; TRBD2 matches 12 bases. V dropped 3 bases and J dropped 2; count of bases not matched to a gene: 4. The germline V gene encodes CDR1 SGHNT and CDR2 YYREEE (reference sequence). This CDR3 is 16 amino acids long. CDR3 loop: CASSSGLAGNTDTQYF. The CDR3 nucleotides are TGTGCCAGCAGCTCTGGACTAGCGGGGAACACAGATACGCAGTATTTT.

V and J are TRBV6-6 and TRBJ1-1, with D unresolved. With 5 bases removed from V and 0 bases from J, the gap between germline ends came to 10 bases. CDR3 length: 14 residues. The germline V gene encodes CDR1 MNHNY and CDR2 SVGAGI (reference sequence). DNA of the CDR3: TGTGCCAGCAGTATCCGACGGGTGAACACTGAAGCTTTCTTT. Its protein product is CASSIRRVNTEAFF.

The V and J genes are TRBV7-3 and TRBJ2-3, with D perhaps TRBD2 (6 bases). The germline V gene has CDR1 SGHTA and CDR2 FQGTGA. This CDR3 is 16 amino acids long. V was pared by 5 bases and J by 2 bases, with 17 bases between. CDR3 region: CASSPHGTFPTDTQYF. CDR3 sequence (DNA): TGTGCCAGCAGCCCCCACGGGACTTTTCCCACAGATACGCAGTATTTT. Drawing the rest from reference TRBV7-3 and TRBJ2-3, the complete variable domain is GAGVSQTPSNKVTEKGKYVELRCDPISGHTALYWYRQSLGQGPEFLIYFQGTGAADDSGLPNDRFFAVRPEGSVSTLKIQRTERGDSAVYLCASSPHGTFPTDTQYFGPGTRLTVL.

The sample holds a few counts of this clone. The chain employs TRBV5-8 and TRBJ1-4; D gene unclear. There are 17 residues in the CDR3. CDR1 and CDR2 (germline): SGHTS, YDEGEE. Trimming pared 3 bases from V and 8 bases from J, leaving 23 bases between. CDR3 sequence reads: CASSSTGIVAGGEKLFF. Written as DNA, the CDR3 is TGTGCCAGCAGCTCCACCGGAATCGTGGCGGGAGGAGAAAAACTGTTTTTT.

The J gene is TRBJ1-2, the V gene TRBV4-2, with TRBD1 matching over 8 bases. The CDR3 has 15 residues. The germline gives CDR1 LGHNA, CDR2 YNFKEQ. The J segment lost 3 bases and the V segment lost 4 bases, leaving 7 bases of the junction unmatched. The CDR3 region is CASSRGQGGDYGYTF. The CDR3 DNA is TGTGCCAGCAGCCGAGGACAGGGAGGTGACTATGGCTACACCTTC.

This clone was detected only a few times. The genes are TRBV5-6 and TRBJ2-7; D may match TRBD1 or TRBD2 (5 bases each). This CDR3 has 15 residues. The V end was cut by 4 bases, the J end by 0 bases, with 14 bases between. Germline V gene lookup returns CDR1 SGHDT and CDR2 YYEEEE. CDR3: CASSPRDLSSYEQYF. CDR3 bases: TGTGCCAGCAGCCCCCGGGACCTCTCCTCCTACGAGCAGTACTTC.

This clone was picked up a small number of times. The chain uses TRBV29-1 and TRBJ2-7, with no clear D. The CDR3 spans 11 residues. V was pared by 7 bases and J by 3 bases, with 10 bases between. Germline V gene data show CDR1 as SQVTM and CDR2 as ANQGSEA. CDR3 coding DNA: TGCAGCGCGACGAGGTTCTACGAGCAGTACTTC. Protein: CSATRFYEQYF.

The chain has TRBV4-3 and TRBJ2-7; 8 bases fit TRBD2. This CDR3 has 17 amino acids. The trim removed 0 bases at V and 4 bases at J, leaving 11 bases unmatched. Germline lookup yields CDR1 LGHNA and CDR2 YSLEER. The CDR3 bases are TGCGCCAGCAGCCAAGAATCCCCCGGGACTAGAGAATACGAGCAGTACTTC. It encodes CASSQESPGTREYEQYF.

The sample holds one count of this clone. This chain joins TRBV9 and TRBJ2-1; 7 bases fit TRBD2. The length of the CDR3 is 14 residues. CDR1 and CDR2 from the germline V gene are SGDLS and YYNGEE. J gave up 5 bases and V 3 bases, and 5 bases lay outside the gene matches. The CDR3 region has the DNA TGTGCCAGCAGCGCGGGAGGACTAAACAATGAGCAGTTCTTC. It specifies CASSAGGLNNEQFF.

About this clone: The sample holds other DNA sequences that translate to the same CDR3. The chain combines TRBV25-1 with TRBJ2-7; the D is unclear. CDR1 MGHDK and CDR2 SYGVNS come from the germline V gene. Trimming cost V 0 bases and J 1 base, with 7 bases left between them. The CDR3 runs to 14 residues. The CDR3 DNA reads TGTGCCAGCAGTGAATATCCAGATTCCTACGAGCAGTACTTC. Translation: CASSEYPDSYEQYF.

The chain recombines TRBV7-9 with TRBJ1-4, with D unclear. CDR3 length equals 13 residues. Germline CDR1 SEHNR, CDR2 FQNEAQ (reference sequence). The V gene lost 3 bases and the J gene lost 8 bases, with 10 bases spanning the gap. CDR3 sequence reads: CASSFFPGEKLFF. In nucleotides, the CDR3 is TGTGCCAGCAGCTTCTTTCCGGGGGAAAAACTGTTTTTT.

The CDR3 DNA reads TGCGCCTCCCAGGTCGATACTAGCGGGACGACAGATACGCAGTATTTT. It translates to CASQVDTSGTTDTQYF. V usage is TRBV5-1 and J usage is TRBJ2-3; 10 bases agree with TRBD2. The CDR3 is 16 amino acids. Germline CDR1 SGHRS, CDR2 YFSETQ. The ends lost 10 bases at V and 3 bases at J; junction bases unmatched: 14.

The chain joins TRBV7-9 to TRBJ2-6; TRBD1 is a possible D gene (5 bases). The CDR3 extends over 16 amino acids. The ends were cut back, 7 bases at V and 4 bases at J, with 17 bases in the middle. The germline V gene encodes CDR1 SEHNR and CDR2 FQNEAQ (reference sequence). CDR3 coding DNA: TGTGCCAGCATCACCCCAGGGTCCCCCGGGGCCAACGTCCTGACTTTC. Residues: CASITPGSPGANVLTF.

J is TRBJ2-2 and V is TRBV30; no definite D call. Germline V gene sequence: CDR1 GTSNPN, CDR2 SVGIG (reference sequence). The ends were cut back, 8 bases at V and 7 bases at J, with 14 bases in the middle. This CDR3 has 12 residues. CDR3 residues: CAHSPSHGELFF. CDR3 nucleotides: TGTGCCCATTCCCCAAGTCACGGGGAGCTGTTTTTT.

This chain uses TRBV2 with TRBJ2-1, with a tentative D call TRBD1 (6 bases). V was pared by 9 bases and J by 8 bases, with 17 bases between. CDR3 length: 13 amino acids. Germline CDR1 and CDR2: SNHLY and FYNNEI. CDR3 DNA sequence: TGTGCCAGTCAGGGGCTTCGTGACGATGAGCAGTTCTTC. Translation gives CASQGLRDDEQFF.

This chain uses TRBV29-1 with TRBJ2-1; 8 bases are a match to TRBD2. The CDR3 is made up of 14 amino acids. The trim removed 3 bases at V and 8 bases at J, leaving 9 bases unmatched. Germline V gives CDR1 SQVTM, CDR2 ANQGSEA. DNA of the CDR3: TGCAGCGTTGAGGAAAATAGCGGGATCGATGAGCAGTTCTTC. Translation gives CSVEENSGIDEQFF.